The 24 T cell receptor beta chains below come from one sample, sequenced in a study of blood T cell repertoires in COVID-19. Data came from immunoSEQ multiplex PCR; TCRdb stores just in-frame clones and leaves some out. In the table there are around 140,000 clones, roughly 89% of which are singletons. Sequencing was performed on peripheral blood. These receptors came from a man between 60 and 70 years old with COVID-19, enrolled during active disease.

CDR3 protein: CASTTGEGTIYF. CDR3 in DNA: TGTGCCAGTACCACTGGGGAGGGTACCATATATTTT. V gene TRBV19 combines with J gene TRBJ1-3; D is uncertain. CDR3 length equals 12 residues. Looked up from germline, CDR1 is LNHDA and CDR2 is SQIVND (reference sequence). With 7 bases removed from V and 10 bases from J, the gap between germline ends came to 14 bases.

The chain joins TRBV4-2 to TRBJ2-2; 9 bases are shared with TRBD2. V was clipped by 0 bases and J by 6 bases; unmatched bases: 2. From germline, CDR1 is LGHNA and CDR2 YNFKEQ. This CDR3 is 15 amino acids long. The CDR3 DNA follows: TGTGCCAGCAGCCAAGAAAGCGGGGGGCCCGGGGAGCTGTTTTTT. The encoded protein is CASSQESGGPGELFF.

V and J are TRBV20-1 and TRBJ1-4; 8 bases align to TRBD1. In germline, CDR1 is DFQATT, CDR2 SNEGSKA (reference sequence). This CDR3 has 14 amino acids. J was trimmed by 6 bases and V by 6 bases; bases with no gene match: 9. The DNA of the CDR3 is TGCAGTGCGAGTTCGGGACAGGCGCATGAAAAACTGTTTTTT. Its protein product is CSASSGQAHEKLFF.

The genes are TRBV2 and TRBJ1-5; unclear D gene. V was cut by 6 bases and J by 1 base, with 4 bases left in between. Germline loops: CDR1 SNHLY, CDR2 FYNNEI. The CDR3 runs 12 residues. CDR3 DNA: TGTGCCAGCAGGCAGAGCAATCAGCCCCAGCATTTT. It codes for CASRQSNQPQHF.

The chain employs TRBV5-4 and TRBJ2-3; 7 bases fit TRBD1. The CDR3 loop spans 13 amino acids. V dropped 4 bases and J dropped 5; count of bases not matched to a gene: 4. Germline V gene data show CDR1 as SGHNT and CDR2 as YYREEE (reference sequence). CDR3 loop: CASSHRGRDTQYF. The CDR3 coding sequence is TGTGCCAGCAGCCACAGGGGTAGAGATACGCAGTATTTT.

For the CDR3, the DNA is TGCGCCAGCAGCTTGGGTTTCGGGACGAACACCGGGGAGCTGTTTTTT. Encoded protein: CASSLGFGTNTGELFF. The J gene is TRBJ2-2, the V gene TRBV5-1, with D tentatively TRBD2 (5 bases). Trimming pared 0 bases from V and 0 bases from J, leaving 9 bases between. Germline CDR1 reads SGHRS; CDR2 reads YFSETQ. This CDR3 has 16 amino acids.

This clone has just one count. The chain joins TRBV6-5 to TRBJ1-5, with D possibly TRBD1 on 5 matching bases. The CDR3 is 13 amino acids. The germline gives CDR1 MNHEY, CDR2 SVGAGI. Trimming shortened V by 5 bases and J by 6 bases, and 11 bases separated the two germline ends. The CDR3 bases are TGTGCCAGCAGTCCCGGGAGGGGTCAGCCCCAGCATTTT. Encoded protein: CASSPGRGQPQHF.

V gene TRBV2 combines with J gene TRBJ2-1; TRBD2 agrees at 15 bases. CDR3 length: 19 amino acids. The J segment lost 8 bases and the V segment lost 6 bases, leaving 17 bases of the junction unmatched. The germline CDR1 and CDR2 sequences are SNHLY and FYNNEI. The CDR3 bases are TGTGCCAGCAGCCTAGGGACTAGCGGGGGGCTCTCACTAAGCGATGAGCAGTTCTTC. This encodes CASSLGTSGGLSLSDEQFF. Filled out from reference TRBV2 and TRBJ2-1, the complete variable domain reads EPEVTQTPSHQVTQMGQEVILRCVPISNHLYFYWYRQILGQKVEFLVSFYNNEISEKSEIFDDQFSVERPDGSNFTLKIRSTKLEDSAMYFCASSLGTSGGLSLSDEQFFGPGTRLTVL.

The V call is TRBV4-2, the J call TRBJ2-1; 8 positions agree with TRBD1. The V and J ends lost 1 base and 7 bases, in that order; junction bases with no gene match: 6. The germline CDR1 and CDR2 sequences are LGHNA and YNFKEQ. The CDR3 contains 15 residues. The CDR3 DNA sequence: TGTGCCAGCAGCCAAGCCCAGGGGGCTGTAAATGAGCAGTTCTTC. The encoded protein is CASSQAQGAVNEQFF.

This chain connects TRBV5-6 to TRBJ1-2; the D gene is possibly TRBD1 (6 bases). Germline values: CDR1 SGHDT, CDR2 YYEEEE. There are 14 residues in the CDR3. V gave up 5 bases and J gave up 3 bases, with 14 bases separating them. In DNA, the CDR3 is TGTGCCAGCAGACCCGGGGGGGGCGACTATGGCTACACCTTC. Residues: CASRPGGGDYGYTF.

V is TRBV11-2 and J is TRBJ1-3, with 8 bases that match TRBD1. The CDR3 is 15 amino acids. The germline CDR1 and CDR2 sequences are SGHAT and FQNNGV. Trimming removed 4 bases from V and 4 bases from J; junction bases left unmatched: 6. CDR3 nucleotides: TGTGCCAGCAGCTCAGCCTGGACAGGGGGAAACACCATATATTTT. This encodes CASSSAWTGGNTIYF.

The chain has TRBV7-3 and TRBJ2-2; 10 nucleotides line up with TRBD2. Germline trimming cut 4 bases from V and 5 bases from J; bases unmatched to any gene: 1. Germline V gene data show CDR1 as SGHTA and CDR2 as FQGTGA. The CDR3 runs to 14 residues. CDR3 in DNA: TGTGCCAGCAGCTCGGGACTAGCGACCGGGGAGCTGTTTTTT. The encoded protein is CASSSGLATGELFF.

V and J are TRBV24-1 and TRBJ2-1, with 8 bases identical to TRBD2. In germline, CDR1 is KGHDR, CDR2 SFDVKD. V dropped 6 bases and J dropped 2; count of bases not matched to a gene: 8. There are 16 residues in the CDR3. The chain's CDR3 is CATSPATSEAYNEQFF. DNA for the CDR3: TGTGCCACCAGTCCAGCGACTAGCGAGGCCTACAATGAGCAGTTCTTC.

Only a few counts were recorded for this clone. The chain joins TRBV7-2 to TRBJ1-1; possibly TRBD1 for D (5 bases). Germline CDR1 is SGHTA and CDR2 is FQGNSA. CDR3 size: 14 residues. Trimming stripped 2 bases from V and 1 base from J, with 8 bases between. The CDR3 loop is CASSLYQGNTEAFF. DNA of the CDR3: TGTGCCAGCAGCTTATATCAGGGGAACACTGAAGCTTTCTTT.

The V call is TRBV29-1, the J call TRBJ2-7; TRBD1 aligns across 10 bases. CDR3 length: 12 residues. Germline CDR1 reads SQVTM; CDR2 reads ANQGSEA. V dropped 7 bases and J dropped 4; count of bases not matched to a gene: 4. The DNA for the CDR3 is TGCAGCGGGGGACAGGGGAGTTACGAGCAGTACTTC. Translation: CSGGQGSYEQYF.

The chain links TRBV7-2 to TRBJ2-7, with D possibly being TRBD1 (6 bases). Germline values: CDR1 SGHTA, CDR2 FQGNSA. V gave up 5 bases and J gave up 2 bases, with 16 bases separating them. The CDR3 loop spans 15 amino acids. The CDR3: CASSPRHGQPYEQYF. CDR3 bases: TGTGCCAGCAGCCCTAGGCATGGACAGCCCTACGAGCAGTACTTC. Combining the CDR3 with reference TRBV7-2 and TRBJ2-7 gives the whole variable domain GAGVSQSPSNKVTEKGKDVELRCDPISGHTALYWYRQSLGQGLEFLIYFQGNSAPDKSGLPSDRFSAERTGGSVSTLTIQRTQQEDSAVYLCASSPRHGQPYEQYFGPGTRLTVT.

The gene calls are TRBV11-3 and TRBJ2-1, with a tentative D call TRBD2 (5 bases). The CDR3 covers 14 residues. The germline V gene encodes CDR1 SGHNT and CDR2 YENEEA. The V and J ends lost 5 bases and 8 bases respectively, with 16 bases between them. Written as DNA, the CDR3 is TGTGCCAGCAGCCTGTACCGGGGTCAAGATGAGCAGTTCTTC. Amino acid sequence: CASSLYRGQDEQFF.

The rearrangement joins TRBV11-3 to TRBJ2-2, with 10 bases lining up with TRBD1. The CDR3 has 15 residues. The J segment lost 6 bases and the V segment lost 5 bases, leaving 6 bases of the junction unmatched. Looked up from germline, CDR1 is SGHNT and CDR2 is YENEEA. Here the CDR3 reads CASSPGQGVPGELFF. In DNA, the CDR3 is TGTGCCAGCAGCCCCGGACAGGGGGTCCCCGGGGAGCTGTTTTTT.

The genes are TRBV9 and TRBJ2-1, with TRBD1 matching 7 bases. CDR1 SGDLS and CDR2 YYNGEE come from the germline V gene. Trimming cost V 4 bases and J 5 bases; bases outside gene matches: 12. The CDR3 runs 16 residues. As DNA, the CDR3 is TGTGCCAGCAGCAGGGGGTCCACAGGGGCTCACAATGAGCAGTTCTTC. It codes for CASSRGSTGAHNEQFF.

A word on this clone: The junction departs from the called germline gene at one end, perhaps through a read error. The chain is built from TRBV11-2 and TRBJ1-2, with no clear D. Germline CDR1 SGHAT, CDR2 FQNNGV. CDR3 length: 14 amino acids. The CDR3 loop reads CVSSPPAAFYGYTF. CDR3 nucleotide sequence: TGTGTCAGCAGCCCCCCGGCGGCTTTCTATGGCTACACCTTC. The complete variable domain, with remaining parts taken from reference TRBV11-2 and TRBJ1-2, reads EAGVAQSPRYKIIEKRQSVAFWCNPISGHATLYWYQQILGQGPKLLIQFQNNGVVDDSQLPKDRFSAERLKGVDSTLKIQPAKLEDSAVYLCVSSPPAAFYGYTFGSGTRLTVV.

This chain's CDR3 is CASSYSTGTAEAFF. The CDR3 DNA follows: TGTGCCAGCAGTTACTCAACAGGGACAGCTGAAGCTTTCTTT. V and J are TRBV6-6 and TRBJ1-1, with TRBD1 matching 7 bases. V dropped 0 bases and J dropped 6; count of bases not matched to a gene: 4. This CDR3 region has 14 residues. The germline V gene has CDR1 MNHNY and CDR2 SVGAGI (reference sequence).

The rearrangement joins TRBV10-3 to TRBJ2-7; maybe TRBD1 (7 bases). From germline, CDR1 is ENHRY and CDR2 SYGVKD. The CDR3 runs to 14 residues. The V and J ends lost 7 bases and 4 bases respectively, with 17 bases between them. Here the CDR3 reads CAITNQGGGYEQYF. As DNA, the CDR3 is TGTGCCATCACCAACCAGGGGGGTGGTTACGAGCAGTACTTC.

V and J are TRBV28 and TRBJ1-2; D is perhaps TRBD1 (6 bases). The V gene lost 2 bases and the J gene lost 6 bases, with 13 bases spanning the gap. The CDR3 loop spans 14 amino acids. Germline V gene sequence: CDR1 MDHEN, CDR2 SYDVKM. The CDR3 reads CASSLGGRRDGYTF. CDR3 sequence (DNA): TGTGCCAGCAGTTTAGGGGGCAGGCGTGATGGCTACACCTTC.

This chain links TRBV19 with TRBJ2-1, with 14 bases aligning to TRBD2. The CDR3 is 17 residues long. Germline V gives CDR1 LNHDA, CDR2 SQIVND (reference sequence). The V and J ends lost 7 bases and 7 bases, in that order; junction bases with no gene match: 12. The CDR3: CASTAGLAGELMNEQFF. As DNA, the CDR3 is TGTGCCAGTACCGCGGGACTAGCGGGGGAATTGATGAATGAGCAGTTCTTC.